These T cell receptor beta chains were read from a single sample in a study of PD-L1 blockade in urothelial cancer. The assay was immunoSEQ multiplex PCR, and TCRdb's table has in-frame clones only and misses some. The sample records tens of thousands of clones, roughly 76% being singletons. The sample was PBMCs, taken around atezolizumab (anti-PD-L1) treatment. The receptors here all came from a man in his 70s with urothelial cancer. Both conserved end residues are trimmed from each CDR3. The D gene is left open where the match is weak.

cdr3_aa v_call d_call
ASSQVGGVPSTDTQY TRBV4-2 .
ASSSQGSASPLH TRBV13 .
ASSYGEGPTGEQY TRBV6-6 .
ASAMSTDTQY TRBV2 .
ASSEFFRDSEETQY TRBV6-1 TRBD1
ASSQESSGGPRGTQY TRBV4-2 TRBD2
ASSPVPRANTEAF TRBV5-1 .
ASSLEGASGTDTQY TRBV11-2 .
ASSPGTSGDSAQY TRBV7-8 TRBD2
ASSPRGSYEQY TRBV7-8 .
ASSLTKANYGYT TRBV4-2 .
ASSPGTPPGNEQF TRBV7-2 .
SVASGAETQY TRBV29-1 .
ASSDRGGTEAF TRBV27 TRBD1
ASSFGNREFTGELF TRBV5-6 .
ASSRSGLFEQF TRBV2 .
ASSKQGAKETQY TRBV18 TRBD1
ASSLRGYQETQY TRBV7-2 .
ASSMDSANYGYT TRBV19 .
ASSRNGDRPTTDTQY TRBV11-2 TRBD1
ASSRGGSGRPLVDEQF TRBV4-3 TRBD2
ASSSGFINTEAF TRBV5-5 .
ASSPSTSTSGVDTQY TRBV5-1 TRBD2
ASSQIIGLAGGNTIY TRBV4-1 .
ASSPLRDHTGELF TRBV23-1 .
ASSFGTGTYGYT TRBV7-9 TRBD1
ASSLDVGHSNEKLF TRBV7-9 .
ASSWEGSYEQY TRBV5-5 TRBD2
ASSLRTSGGNEQF TRBV5-1 TRBD2
ASSPGAGRTGELF TRBV5-1 TRBD2